This record looks at one T cell receptor beta chain sequence and its context. This specimen belongs to a study of blood T cell repertoires in COVID-19. Turning to the study itself: Nucleic acid was either cDNA or gDNA, and it came from T cells, B-cell-depleted T cells, or PBMCs.

Authors' analysis steps: Reference gene primer amplification yielded estimated nucleated cell counts. Clones were sequenced by immunoSEQ multiplex PCR, and TCRdb holds only the in-frame ones, with some missing. V and J calls and clone size are as listed in that table; D and trimming were resolved from the DNA. Among roughly 240,000 clones, approximately 80% were seen once, and the ten largest hold around 5%. The CDR3 sequence is 16 residues long. Trimming pared 2 bases from V and 4 bases from J, leaving 19 bases between. Germline-derived CDR1 and CDR2 are SGHRS and YFSETQ. This chain uses TRBV5-1 with TRBJ2-7; D gene uncertain. The sample taken for sequencing was peripheral blood. This clonotype was obtained from a woman aged 70-85 years with acute or convalescent COVID-19. CDR3: CASSLRTGFIGYEQYF. CDR3 bases: TGCGCCAGCAGCTTACGAACTGGTTTTATCGGGTACGAGCAGTACTTC.